The rows below give T cell receptor beta chains drawn from one sample of a study of CD8+CD57+ T cells in acquired aplastic anemia. TCRdb called the reads again in MiXCR, with one record for every CDR3 protein. The sample includes 150,000 to 200,000 distinct CDR3 sequences, about 50% of them seen just once. Sequenced: sorted CD4+, CD8+, or CD8+CD57+ T cells (not recorded which) from PBMCs. These receptors originate from a human donor with aplastic anemia. Each CDR3 is given with its conserved first and last residue. A D gene is named only where the DNA matches it firmly. Rows may omit the clone size; those that give it use once, few, many or a size class.

V	size	length	J	D	DNA	CDR3
TRBV9	.	12	TRBJ1-2	.	TGTGCCAGCGGAGGGACCAACTATGGCTACACCTTC	CASGGTNYGYTF
TRBV11-2	many	16	TRBJ2-5	.	TGTGCCAGCAGCTTAGATCCCAGGGTGTTGGAAGAGACCCAGTACTTC	CASSLDPRVLEETQYF
TRBV15	.	15	TRBJ1-4	.	TGTGCCACCAGCAGAGTAATTCCAACTAATGAAAAACTGTTTTTT	CATSRVIPTNEKLFF
TRBV24-1	.	12	TRBJ2-4	.	TGTGCCACCAGGGAGGGGGAGAACATTCAGTACTTC	CATREGENIQYF
TRBV3-1	few	16	TRBJ1-1	.	TGTGCCAGCAGCCAAACCCAAGTCGCGGGGAACACTGAAGCTTTCTTT	CASSQTQVAGNTEAFF
TRBV20-1	few	12	TRBJ2-3	.	TGCAGTGCTAGGCGTGACACAGATACGCAGTATTTT	CSARRDTDTQYF
TRBV10-1	many	17	TRBJ2-2	TRBD2	TGCGCCAGCAGTGAGTCGGGAGTAGCGGGAGTCACCGGGGAGCTGTTTTTT	CASSESGVAGVTGELFF
TRBV6-1	.	15	TRBJ2-4	.	TGTGCCAGCAGTGACCCAAGGGACGGGATAAACATTCAGTACTTC	CASSDPRDGINIQYF
TRBV4-3	.	15	TRBJ2-5	.	TGCGCCAGCAGCCCCTTCCCGGGAGTCGGAGAGACCCAGTACTTC	CASSPFPGVGETQYF
TRBV30	many	12	TRBJ1-6	.	TGTGCCTGGAGTGTACAGGTGGCACCCCTCCACTTT	CAWSVQVAPLHF
TRBV6-1	few	13	TRBJ2-5	.	TGTGCCAGCAGAGCGGACAGTACGCGGACCCAGTACTTC	CASRADSTRTQYF
TRBV19	.	14	TRBJ1-1	.	TGTGCCAGTAGTATAGCACCAGGACTCACTGAAGCTTTCTTT	CASSIAPGLTEAFF
TRBV30	few	14	TRBJ2-7	.	TGTGCCCTTTCTCGTCCTAGCGTCTCCTACGAGCAGTACTTC	CALSRPSVSYEQYF
TRBV15	.	13	TRBJ2-1	.	TGTGCCACCAGCTGGGGCATGAACAATGAGCAGTTCTTC	CATSWGMNNEQFF
TRBV4-1	many	17	TRBJ2-1	.	TGCGCCAGCAGCCAAGATCCTGTAGGAGGGGCTATCGATGAGCAGTTCTTC	CASSQDPVGGAIDEQFF
TRBV6-2/TRBV6-3	few	18	TRBJ2-2	TRBD1	TGTGCCAGCAGTTTCTCGTACCGGGACAGGGGTGAGACCGGGGAGCTGTTTTTT	CASSFSYRDRGETGELFF
TRBV10-2	once	11	TRBJ2-1	.	TGCGCCAGCGGATACTCCAATGAGCAGTTCTTC	CASGYSNEQFF
TRBV7-8	.	16	TRBJ2-1	TRBD2	TGTGCCAGCAGCCCCTGGACTCTAGCGGGGGGGGAGGAGCAGTTCTTC	CASSPWTLAGGEEQFF
TRBV11-3	few	15	TRBJ2-5	TRBD1	TGTGCCAGCAGCTTCACAGGGGGCGTTTTGGAGACCCAGTACTTC	CASSFTGGVLETQYF
TRBV7-2	few	15	TRBJ2-2	.	TGTGCCAGCAGCTTGAAGGGCATTGGGTCCGGGGAGCTGTTTTTT	CASSLKGIGSGELFF
TRBV10-1	.	15	TRBJ2-5	TRBD2	TGTGCCAGCAAGTCGGGCGGGGGGGACCAAGAGACCCAGTACTTC	CASKSGGGDQETQYF
TRBV4-1	many	14	TRBJ2-7	.	TGCGCCAGCAGCCCCACAGCAGGGTCAGGCGAGCAGTACTTC	CASSPTAGSGEQYF
TRBV6-1	.	16	TRBJ1-5	.	TGTGCCAGCAGTGAATTCAACAGGGTGAACAATCAGCCCCGGCATTTT	CASSEFNRVNNQPRHF
TRBV19	.	12	TRBJ1-2	.	TGTGCCAGTGCGATCGGGTATAGGGGCTACACCTTC	CASAIGYRGYTF
TRBV25-1	.	17	TRBJ2-2	TRBD1	TGTGCCAGCAGTGCCTCCCCCGGGACAGGGGACACCGGTGAGCTGTTTTTT	CASSASPGTGDTGELFF
TRBV6-5	few	15	TRBJ2-5	.	TGTGCCAGCAGTTGGGGGGGGGGGCTTCAAGAGACCCAGTACTTC	CASSWGGGLQETQYF
TRBV11-2	.	19	TRBJ2-2	TRBD2	TGTGCCAGCAGCCCTACCGTGGGGACTAGCGGGAGGTCGGCCGGGGAGCTGGTTTTT	CASSPTVGTSGRSAGELVF
TRBV25-1	.	14	TRBJ2-5	.	TGTGCCAGCAGTGATCCAGGGACCCAAGAGACCCAGTACTTC	CASSDPGTQETQYF
TRBV20-1	many	14	TRBJ1-2	.	TGCAGTGCTAGAGATCTGGACAGCCTCTATGGCTACACCTTC	CSARDLDSLYGYTF
TRBV27	.	13	TRBJ2-4	.	TGTGCCAGCAGCCCTCTAGCCAAAAACATTCAGTACTTC	CASSPLAKNIQYF
TRBV2	.	13	TRBJ1-1	.	TGTGCCAGCAGTGATAACGGGATAACTGAAGCTTTCTTT	CASSDNGITEAFF
TRBV5-4	.	15	TRBJ2-7	TRBD1	TGTGCCAGCAGCTTGAAGGCCCGGACAGGGAGGGAGCAGTACTTC	CASSLKARTGREQYF
TRBV14	.	15	TRBJ2-3	.	TGTGCCAGCAGCCAACAACTAGCCCTTGACGCTACGCAGTATTTT	CASSQQLALDATQYF
TRBV2	.	13	TRBJ2-7	.	TGTGCCAGTACAGGGACAACTACCTACGAGCAGTACTTC	CASTGTTTYEQYF
TRBV20-1	.	14	TRBJ2-2	.	TGCAGTGGTGAGCGCGGGACGAACACCGGGGAGCTGTTTTTT	CSGERGTNTGELFF
TRBV20-1	.	16	TRBJ2-7	TRBD2	TGCAGTGCTAGAGATGCGACTAGCGGGAGGCTATACGAGCAGTACTTC	CSARDATSGRLYEQYF
TRBV27	few	12	TRBJ2-1	TRBD2	TGTGCCAGCAGTTTTGGGGGAGGGGAGCAGTTCTTC	CASSFGGGEQFF
TRBV7-3	many	15	TRBJ2-2	.	TGTGCCAGCAGCTCTGATAGCGGTAACACCGGGGAGCTGTTTTTT	CASSSDSGNTGELFF
TRBV6-1	.	15	TRBJ2-7	.	TGTGCCAGCGGTGAAGATCTGGGGCCCCCCTACGAGCAGTACTTC	CASGEDLGPPYEQYF
TRBV4-1	many	16	TRBJ1-5	TRBD1	TGCGCCAGCAGCCAATTCGGACAGGGGGCTGTTCAGCCCCAGCATTTT	CASSQFGQGAVQPQHF
TRBV9	many	16	TRBJ2-1	.	TGTGCCAGCAGCGTAGCGATGACCCCCTCCTACAATGAGCAGTTCTTC	CASSVAMTPSYNEQFF
TRBV25-1	.	12	TRBJ1-2	.	TGTGCCAGCACCCTAGTAGTGGATGGCTACACCTTC	CASTLVVDGYTF
TRBV9	.	20	TRBJ2-3	TRBD2	TGTGCCAGCAGCGCGAAACCGGGACTAGCGGGGAGGGATGCCACAGATACGCAGTATTTT	CASSAKPGLAGRDATDTQYF
TRBV6-2/TRBV6-3	few	15	TRBJ2-3	TRBD2	TGTGCCAGCAGTAAACCTCCCGGGACTAGCGATACGCAGTATTTT	CASSKPPGTSDTQYF
TRBV19	many	16	TRBJ2-6	.	TGTGCCAGTAGTCTCCGTCCTGTCTCTGGGGCCAACGTCCTGACTTTC	CASSLRPVSGANVLTF
TRBV6-5	many	15	TRBJ1-1	.	TGTGCCAGCAGTTACCGTCCAGGGGAGAACACTGAAGCTTTCTTT	CASSYRPGENTEAFF
TRBV20-1	.	12	TRBJ1-3	.	TGCAGTGCTAGCGCAGACGGTCCAGTGGTGTATTTT	CSASADGPVVYF
TRBV24-1	.	13	TRBJ1-5	TRBD1	TGTGCCACCACGACAGGGGGCAATCAGCCCCAGCATTTT	CATTTGGNQPQHF
TRBV15	.	20	TRBJ1-1	TRBD1	TGTGCCACCAGCAGAGATTATTCGGGACAGGGGCTACTGATGAACACTGAAGCTTTCTTT	CATSRDYSGQGLLMNTEAFF
TRBV11-2	.	16	TRBJ1-6	.	TGTGCCAGCAGTTATTCTGGTCCTCGCTATAATTCACCCCTCCACTTT	CASSYSGPRYNSPLHF
TRBV29-1	.	15	TRBJ2-1	TRBD1	TGCAGCGTAAACCCGGATGGGGACAGCTACAATGAGCAGTTCTTC	CSVNPDGDSYNEQFF
TRBV3-1	.	15	TRBJ1-1	TRBD1	TGTGCCAGCAGCCAAGCCCTGGACAGGGAGACTGAAGCTTTCTTT	CASSQALDRETEAFF
TRBV24-1	.	17	TRBJ1-1	TRBD1	TGTGCCACCAGTGACGTTGACCGACAGGGAATCAACACTGAAGCTTTCTTT	CATSDVDRQGINTEAFF
TRBV6-1	.	17	TRBJ2-6	.	TGTGCCAGCAGTGCCGGGACCCTGATGGCCGGGGCCAACGTCCTGACTTTC	CASSAGTLMAGANVLTF
TRBV7-6	many	16	TRBJ1-4	TRBD1	TGTGCCAGCAGCGTACTTAGGGGACAGGGGAATGAAAAACTGTTTTTT	CASSVLRGQGNEKLFF
TRBV14	many	13	TRBJ2-1	.	TGTGCCAGCAGCCAAGATGAGAGGGCTGAGCAGTTCTTC	CASSQDERAEQFF
TRBV19	.	15	TRBJ2-3	TRBD2	TGTGCCAGTAGTAGGGCGGGAGAAGGCACAGATACGCAGTATTTT	CASSRAGEGTDTQYF
TRBV10-3	many	14	TRBJ2-7	TRBD1	TGTGCCATCAGCCCGACAGGGCCGGACTACGAGCAGTACTTC	CAISPTGPDYEQYF
TRBV5-1	many	18	TRBJ2-6	.	TGCGCCAGCAGCTGGCCAGACAGCCTAGTATTCGGGGCCAACGTCCTGACTTTC	CASSWPDSLVFGANVLTF